The next 2 T cell receptor beta chains were all read from a single sample in a study of T-cell reconstitution after alpha-beta-depleted transplantation in children. It was with unique molecular identifiers that the TCRbeta library was prepared. TCRdb fed the PCR reads into MiXCR, producing one record per CDR3 protein. The table shows 550,000 to 600,000 distinct CDR3 sequences, with roughly 23% occurring only once. This specimen consisted of PBMCs, mostly from graft donor cells, obtained 360 days after TCRalphabeta/CD19-depleted stem cell transplant. These receptors all stem from a boy under three years old who had a stem cell transplant for acute myeloid leukemia, so the T cells may come from the graft donor.

The sample holds many counts of this clonotype. The chain carries TRBV25-1 and TRBJ2-5; TRBD2 might be the D (6 bases). Trimming stripped 5 bases from V and 4 bases from J, with 20 bases between. Germline values: CDR1 MGHDK, CDR2 SYGVNS. CDR3 length: 16 residues. CDR3 bases: TGTGCCAGCAGTATAACGCGGGGCGGGGTGCCAGAGACCCAGTACTTC. It specifies CASSITRGGVPETQYF.

This chain uses TRBV27 with TRBJ2-3; no clear D. Germline V gives CDR1 MNHEY, CDR2 SMNVEV (reference sequence). V lost 6 bases and J lost 2, with 18 bases in between. The length of the CDR3 is 16 residues. The CDR3 DNA reads TGTGCCAGCAGCACATTAACGCCGGGCCTCACAGATACGCAGTATTTT. Encoded protein: CASSTLTPGLTDTQYF.